The 26 T cell receptor beta chains reported below all come from one sample, sequenced in a study of blood T cells in healthy people across ages. Alongside a J-beta primer mix, a sample-barcoded 5' primer served in a second PCR lasting about 7 to 11 cycles. From the 5' RACE reads, TCRdb called clonotypes with MiXCR, one entry per CDR3 protein. Of 550,000 to 650,000 distinct CDR3 sequences listed, about 30% are singletons. The sequenced sample was blood. The receptors derive from an elderly woman in good health.

The J gene is TRBJ1-2, the V gene TRBV7-2, with 7 bases fitting TRBD1. Germline V gene lookup returns CDR1 SGHTA and CDR2 FQGNSA. The V and J ends lost 1 base and 2 bases, in that order; junction bases with no gene match: 4. This CDR3 spans 15 amino acids. CDR3 sequence: CASSLDPGQNYGYTF. For the CDR3, the DNA is TGTGCCAGCAGCTTAGACCCGGGACAGAACTATGGCTACACCTTC.

V is TRBV4-3 and J is TRBJ2-6; D is uncertain. From germline, CDR1 is LGHNA and CDR2 YSLEER. The V and J ends lost 3 bases and 3 bases respectively, with 6 bases between them. There are 14 residues in the CDR3. The CDR3 coding sequence is TGCGCCAGCAGCCAGCCCGGTGGGGCCAACGTCCTGACTTTC. The encoded protein is CASSQPGGANVLTF.

As for this clonotype: A much larger clone lies a single base off, so this may be a read error. This chain connects TRBV19 to TRBJ2-7, with D tentatively TRBD1 (6 bases). Germline V gives CDR1 LNHDA, CDR2 SQIVND (reference sequence). Deletions cut 3 bases from V and 7 bases from J, with 16 bases between. The CDR3 spans 14 residues. The CDR3: CASSIVSGAIEQYF. CDR3 bases: TGTGCCAGTAGTATTGTGTCAGGGGCGATAGAGCAGTACTTC.

In this sample, this clonotype turned up many times. The genes are TRBV6-1 and TRBJ2-1; D perhaps matches TRBD1 (6 bases). The length of the CDR3 is 15 residues. Trimming removed 7 bases at V and 3 bases at J, with 16 bases between. CDR1 is MNHNS, CDR2 SASEGT, per germline. The CDR3 DNA sequence: TGTGCCAGCACCCCGGTTCAGGGGCGCTACAATGAGCAGTTCTTC. It specifies CASTPVQGRYNEQFF.

The sample holds a few counts of this clonotype. The chain employs TRBV5-1 and TRBJ1-2; D is unclear. Deletions cut 2 bases from V and 6 bases from J, with 17 bases between. The germline V gene encodes CDR1 SGHRS and CDR2 YFSETQ. The CDR3 covers 15 residues. The CDR3 loop reads CASSLSLFGTDGYTF. CDR3 DNA sequence: TGCGCCAGCAGCTTATCATTATTCGGTACCGATGGCTACACCTTC.

The chain is built from TRBV4-2 and TRBJ1-1; 8 nucleotides line up with TRBD1. The CDR3 totals 12 residues. Germline V gene lookup returns CDR1 LGHNA and CDR2 YNFKEQ. Trimming cost V 4 bases and J 11 bases; bases outside gene matches: 6. The CDR3 bases are TGTGCCAGCAGCCTAGACCGGGACAGGGCTTTCTTT. Amino acid sequence: CASSLDRDRAFF.

The genes are TRBV9 and TRBJ1-5; no clear D. V gave up 2 bases and J gave up 0 bases, with 9 bases separating them. This CDR3 is 15 amino acids long. Per the germline V gene, CDR1 is SGDLS and CDR2 is YYNGEE. CDR3 in amino acids: CASSVSPYSNQPQHF. The CDR3 nucleotides read TGTGCCAGCAGCGTTTCGCCCTATAGCAATCAGCCCCAGCATTTT.

The genes are TRBV29-1 and TRBJ2-4; D gene uncertain. TRBJ2-5 explains the end of the DNA better; the J call may be wrong. Per germline, CDR1 SQVTM and CDR2 ANQGSEA. The CDR3 totals 12 residues. Here the CDR3 reads CSVDWSEETQYF. In DNA, the CDR3 is TGCAGCGTTGATTGGTCGGAGGAGACCCAGTACTTC.

Points on this clonotype: A much more abundant neighbour one base away suggests this may be a read error. The genes are TRBV27 and TRBJ2-1; 7 bases map to TRBD1. Looked up from germline, CDR1 is MNHEY and CDR2 is SMNVEV (reference sequence). This CDR3 comprises 16 residues. CDR3 in DNA: TGTGCCGGCAGTTTAACTGGGACAGCCTCACTCAATGAGCAGTTCTTC. This gives the protein CAGSLTGTASLNEQFF.

This clonotype has ten or more counts. The chain recombines TRBV7-3 with TRBJ1-2; the D gene is possibly TRBD1 (5 bases). Between the trimmed V and J ends, which lost 6 bases and 13 bases, there was a span of 18 bases. This CDR3 comprises 12 residues. CDR1 is SGHTA and CDR2 is FQGTGA in the germline V gene. In DNA form, the CDR3 reads TGTGCCAGCAGTACGACTGGGGGGGGTCTCACCTTC. Translation gives CASSTTGGGLTF.

This clonotype was seen at least ten times. This chain uses TRBV7-2 with TRBJ1-4; no definite D call. The CDR3 loop spans 16 amino acids. The germline V gene has CDR1 SGHTA and CDR2 FQGNSA. V lost 6 bases to trimming and J lost 0 bases, with 14 bases between them. The CDR3 region is CASSLVRSATNEKLFF. The CDR3 DNA is TGTGCCAGCAGTCTAGTAAGGTCTGCAACTAATGAAAAACTGTTTTTT.

This clonotype was seen ten or more times. The chain recombines TRBV7-2 with TRBJ2-1; no definite D call. V was pared by 3 bases and J by 6 bases, with 9 bases between. Germline CDR1 and CDR2: SGHTA and FQGNSA. The CDR3 length is 13 residues. Written as DNA, the CDR3 is TGTGCCAGCAGCTTCCTCAGTGGCAATGAGCAGTTCTTC. This encodes CASSFLSGNEQFF.

As for this clonotype: A read error is possible here, since a much larger clone lies one base away. V gene TRBV29-1 combines with J gene TRBJ1-1; D may be TRBD1 (5 bases). Trimming took off 3 bases at V and 2 bases at J, with 10 bases between the two ends. CDR1 and CDR2 (germline): SQVTM, ANQGSEA. CDR3 length equals 13 residues. CDR3 amino acids: CSVEGRGNTEAFF. Written as DNA, the CDR3 is TGCAGCGTTGAGGGTAGGGGTAACACTGAAGCTTTCTTT.

Note on this clonotype: A much larger clone differs from this one at a single base, so this may be a read error. The chain uses TRBV7-2 and TRBJ2-7, with 12 bases matching TRBD2. The V segment lost 0 bases and the J segment 7 bases; nucleotides outside the gene matches: 4. Germline V gene data show CDR1 as SGHTA and CDR2 as FQGNSA. This CDR3 region has 15 residues. The CDR3 spells CASSLARTSGNEQYF. In DNA, the CDR3 is TGTGCCAGCAGCTTAGCGCGGACTAGCGGGAATGAGCAGTACTTC.

Concerning this clonotype: A much larger clone sits a single nucleotide away, making a read error possible. The rearrangement uses TRBV20-1 and TRBJ2-5; 12 bases align to TRBD2. The CDR3 consists of 15 residues. The trim removed 0 bases at V and 11 bases at J, leaving 10 bases unmatched. Germline CDR1 reads DFQATT; CDR2 reads SNEGSKA (reference sequence). CDR3 region: CSARDTSGGFHEQYF. For the CDR3, the DNA is TGCAGTGCTAGAGATACTAGCGGGGGGTTCCATGAGCAGTACTTC.

This clonotype was seen repeatedly, ten times or more. The CDR3 spells CASSPQPPVGSGANVLTF. Here the CDR3 DNA reads TGCGCCAGCAGCCCGCAGCCACCTGTGGGCTCTGGGGCCAACGTCCTGACTTTC. This rearrangement joins TRBV5-1 to TRBJ2-6; D gene unclear. This CDR3 comprises 18 residues. V was pared by 4 bases and J by 0 bases, with 17 bases between. Germline CDR1 is SGHRS and CDR2 is YFSETQ.

V gene TRBV10-3 combines with J gene TRBJ2-4; 8 positions match TRBD1. The last part of the DNA fits TRBJ2-5 better; the J call may be wrong. The germline V gene encodes CDR1 ENHRY and CDR2 SYGVKD. The CDR3 length is 13 residues. As DNA, the CDR3 is TGTGCCAGATTACCTACAGGGGGAGAGACCCAGTACTTC. Translating gives CARLPTGGETQYF.

The V gene is TRBV7-2, the J gene TRBJ2-7; TRBD2 matches 7 bases. V gave up 3 bases and J gave up 0 bases; unmatched junction bases: 5. The CDR3 loop spans 15 amino acids. Germline V CDR1 and CDR2: SGHTA, FQGNSA. CDR3 nucleotides: TGTGCCAGCAGCTTGGGGTCTAGCGGCTCCTACGAGCAGTACTTC. This gives the protein CASSLGSSGSYEQYF. The whole variable domain, filled in from reference TRBV7-2 and TRBJ2-7, reads GAGVSQSPSNKVTEKGKDVELRCDPISGHTALYWYRQSLGQGLEFLIYFQGNSAPDKSGLPSDRFSAERTGGSVSTLTIQRTQQEDSAVYLCASSLGSSGSYEQYFGPGTRLTVT.

This clonotype has at least ten counts. The rearrangement links TRBV29-1 to TRBJ1-2; perhaps TRBD1 as D (5 bases). CDR1 SQVTM and CDR2 ANQGSEA come from the germline V gene. The CDR3 length is 11 residues. Trimming removed 6 bases at V and 7 bases at J, with 12 bases between. DNA of the CDR3: TGCAGCGTCCAGGGTGTCGGTGGCTACACCTTC. Translating it yields CSVQGVGGYTF.

As concerns this clonotype: A much larger clonotype is one base distant, so this may be a read error. V usage is TRBV5-6 and J usage is TRBJ2-7, with D possibly being TRBD1 or TRBD2 (5 bases each). The end of the DNA fits TRBJ2-5 better, so the J call may be wrong. The germline V gene has CDR1 SGHDT and CDR2 YYEEEE. The CDR3 loop spans 15 amino acids. Here the CDR3 DNA reads TGTACCAGCAGCTTCGCCGAGGGGTGGGTAGAGACCCAGTACTTC. The encoded protein is CTSSFAEGWVETQYF.

The table lists this clonotype with a few counts. The J gene is TRBJ1-6, the V gene TRBV30; D gene uncertain. Trimming took 0 bases from V and 9 from J, leaving 3 bases between them. Germline V gives CDR1 GTSNPN, CDR2 SVGIG (reference sequence). CDR3 length: 11 amino acids. The CDR3 reads CAWSVASPLHF. Here the CDR3 DNA reads TGTGCCTGGAGTGTAGCTTCACCCCTCCACTTT. Complete variable domain (other parts from reference TRBV30 and TRBJ1-6): SQTIHQWPATLVQPVGSPLSLECTVEGTSNPNLYWYRQAAGRGLQLLFYSVGIGQISSEVPQNLSASRPQDRQFILSSKKLLLSDSGFYLCAWSVASPLHFGNGTRLTVT.

Concerning this clonotype itself: A much larger clone differs from this one at a single base, so this may be a read error. The chain employs TRBV5-4 and TRBJ2-5; a possible D gene is TRBD2 (5 bases). Germline V gene sequence: CDR1 SGHNT, CDR2 YYREEE (reference sequence). The CDR3 loop spans 12 amino acids. V gave up 5 bases and J gave up 11 bases, with 16 bases separating them. DNA of the CDR3: TGTGCCAGCAGGGAGGACCTCAATGAGCAGTACTTC. It is translated as CASREDLNEQYF.

This clonotype was counted many times. The chain has TRBV12-3 or TRBV12-4 and TRBJ2-1; TRBD1 or TRBD2 may be the D gene (6 bases each). The length of the CDR3 is 15 residues. Deletions cut 3 bases from V and 4 bases from J, with 13 bases between. CDR3 protein: CASSFDGGAYNEQFF. The CDR3 nucleotides read TGTGCCAGCAGTTTCGACGGGGGCGCTTACAATGAGCAGTTCTTC.

This clonotype was observed once. A clone one base away is much larger, so this may be a read error. J is TRBJ2-3 and V is TRBV12-3 or TRBV12-4, with a possible D match to TRBD2 (6 bases). This CDR3 region has 14 residues. The CDR3 nucleotides are TGTGCCAGCAGTTTTGCGGGGCGCACAGATGCGCAGTATTTT. This translates into CASSFAGRTDAQYF.

This sequence joins TRBV3-1 and TRBJ1-5; D not resolved. CDR1 LGHDT and CDR2 YNNKEL come from the germline V gene (reference sequence). The CDR3 extends over 15 amino acids. V lost 0 bases to trimming and J lost 7 bases, with 13 bases between them. The CDR3 DNA sequence: TGTGCCAGCAGCCAAGATCGCCCGTTCGGCCAGCCCCAGCATTTT. Translation: CASSQDRPFGQPQHF. Full variable domain (rest looked up from reference TRBV3-1 and TRBJ1-5): DTAVSQTPKYLVTQMGNDKSIKCEQNLGHDTMYWYKQDSKKFLKIMFSYNNKELIINETVPNRFSPKSPDKAHLNLHINSLELGDSAVYFCASSQDRPFGQPQHFGDGTRLSIL.

Ten or more counts support this clonotype. The CDR3 sequence is CASGRLPTNEKLFF. CDR3 DNA: TGTGCCAGCGGGCGATTACCAACTAATGAAAAACTGTTTTTT. V usage is TRBV12-3 or TRBV12-4 and J usage is TRBJ1-4; D remains unclear. V shed 8 bases and J shed 0 bases, with 10 bases lying between them. The CDR3 runs 14 residues.